The sequence of this T cell receptor beta chain was determined in a study of T cell repertoires in cytomegalovirus infection. MiXCR, run by TCRdb on the reads, gives a single entry per CDR3 protein. Of about 51,000 distinct CDR3 sequences listed, around 18% were seen once; the top ten hold around 27%. Study conclusions and caveats: HLA-C-restricted TCR beta clonotypes specific for CMV led the ex vivo response.

As to this clonotype: Its antigen remains unidentified.

V lost 3 bases and J 0 bases, leaving 21 bases between the germline ends. This CDR3 comprises 19 residues. Germline V lookup: CDR1 SEHNR, CDR2 FQNEAQ (reference sequence). The TCR was taken from a human donor in good health (CMV status not recorded). Some clones in this sample may be carry-over from other donors' samples. The sequences come from CD8+ T cells from cultured PBMCs, collected from culture after CMV antigen stimulation. The gene calls are TRBV7-9 and TRBJ1-3, with no clear D. CDR3 amino acids: CASSFPRRAETISGNTIYF. The CDR3 bases are TGTGCCAGCAGCTTCCCAAGGAGGGCAGAGACAATCTCTGGAAACACCATATATTTT.